The clone carrying this T cell receptor beta chain was observed at least ten times. As yet, its antigen is unknown. CDR3 length: 15 amino acids. The V end lost 5 bases, the J end lost 1 base, and 15 bases lay between the germline ends. CDR1 is MDHEN and CDR2 is SYDVKM in the germline V gene. Using RNA transcripts as the source, TCR beta CDR3 regions were amplified. The primer set for the first-round RT-PCR of the TCR CDR3 was HTBI. TCRdb itself ran the multiplex PCR reads through MiXCR, one entry per CDR3 protein. This sample yields more than 95,000 distinct CDR3 sequences, of which 47% are seen a single time; 26% belongs to the top ten. These data come from a study of T cells in Graves' hyperthyroidism and ophthalmopathy. Study-wide findings and caveats: From stable hyperthyroidism, ophthalmopathy was separated by a 13 V-J model.

Input material: blood. The genes are TRBV28 and TRBJ2-7; a weak D match, TRBD1 (5 bases). The TCR was taken from a man aged 40-50 years with Graves' hyperthyroidism. The CDR3 loop is CASSNQGWYSYEQYF. Here the CDR3 DNA reads TGTGCCAGCAGTAATCAGGGATGGTATTCCTACGAGCAGTACTTC.